Following are 26 T cell receptor beta chains from one sample sequenced in a study of blood T cell repertoires in COVID-19. Assay used: immunoSEQ multiplex PCR; TCRdb lists only in-frame clones, some missing. The repertoire has more than 400,000 clones, about 92% of them found once; the top ten carry approximately 0.65%. The specimen sequenced was PBMCs or T cells enriched from blood (not recorded which). These receptors all stem from a man aged 18 to 29 who had recovered from COVID-19.

The chain carries TRBV28 and TRBJ1-2, with D perhaps TRBD1 (6 bases). CDR1 MDHEN and CDR2 SYDVKM come from the germline V gene. V lost 7 bases, J lost 2 bases, and 11 bases lay in between. The CDR3 spans 13 residues. The CDR3 DNA reads TGTGCCAGCACCGAGGGGGGGAACTATGGCTACACCTTC. Its protein product is CASTEGGNYGYTF.

The table lists this clone with a few counts. This chain connects TRBV30 to TRBJ2-1; 11 positions agree with TRBD1. This CDR3 region has 13 residues. Trimming took 7 bases from V and 4 from J; bases not matched to a gene: 3. CDR1 is GTSNPN and CDR2 is SVGIG in the germline V gene (reference sequence). As DNA, the CDR3 is TGTGCCTCCGGACAGGGGGCATACAATGAGCAGTTCTTC. Amino acids: CASGQGAYNEQFF.

This clone came up once. The rearrangement links TRBV6-4 to TRBJ1-1, with D unresolved. This CDR3 contains 13 residues. Trimming stripped 2 bases from V and 11 bases from J, with 15 bases between. Germline lookup yields CDR1 MRHNA and CDR2 SNTAGT. This CDR3 reads CASSDSEAGQAFF. Here the CDR3 DNA reads TGTGCCAGCAGTGACAGCGAAGCGGGTCAGGCTTTCTTT.

This clone was found a few times. V is TRBV7-8 and J is TRBJ2-3; tentatively, D is TRBD2 (6 bases). The length of the CDR3 is 15 residues. The V gene's germline CDR1 is SGHVS and CDR2 FQNEAQ. V was cut by 7 bases and J by 2 bases, with 16 bases left in between. CDR3 loop: CASTLRTTLTDTQYF. CDR3 sequence (DNA): TGTGCCAGCACCCTTAGGACTACCCTCACAGATACGCAGTATTTT.

The chain couples TRBV11-2 to TRBJ2-5, with TRBD1 matching over 7 bases. CDR1 and CDR2 from the germline V gene are SGHAT and FQNNGV. Trimming removed 5 bases from V and 4 bases from J; junction bases left unmatched: 4. The CDR3 runs 13 residues. CDR3 in DNA: TGTGCCAGCAGCACCTACAGGGGAGAGACCCAGTACTTC. Its protein is CASSTYRGETQYF.

The chain recombines TRBV2 with TRBJ2-1; no definite D call. In germline, CDR1 is SNHLY, CDR2 FYNNEI. The CDR3 has 11 amino acids. Trimming stripped 0 bases from V and 9 bases from J, with 3 bases between. The CDR3 loop reads CASSEAREQFF. CDR3 sequence (DNA): TGTGCCAGCAGTGAAGCGCGTGAGCAGTTCTTC.

The chain is built from TRBV2 and TRBJ2-5, with 8 bases fitting TRBD2. The CDR3 contains 14 residues. The J segment lost 1 base and the V segment lost 7 bases, leaving 5 bases of the junction unmatched. From germline, CDR1 is SNHLY and CDR2 FYNNEI. In DNA form, the CDR3 reads TGTGCCAGCATACTAGCGGAGAGCCAAGAGACCCAGTACTTC. It translates to CASILAESQETQYF.

The chain combines TRBV18 with TRBJ1-5; 8 bases are a match to TRBD1. The J segment lost 5 bases and the V segment lost 8 bases, leaving 5 bases of the junction unmatched. The CDR3 runs 13 residues. In germline, CDR1 is KGHSH, CDR2 LQKENI. CDR3 nucleotide sequence: TGTGCCAGCGGACAGGGCTCCGATCAGCCCCAGCATTTT. It translates to CASGQGSDQPQHF.

The chain employs TRBV14 and TRBJ2-3, with 11 bases aligning to TRBD2. The CDR3 contains 19 residues. The junction had 9 bases not matched to a gene; V was cut back by 0 bases and J by 1 base. Germline CDR1 SGHDN, CDR2 FVKESK. This CDR3 reads CASSQDPALAGARTDTQYF. The CDR3 DNA reads as TGTGCCAGCAGCCAAGACCCCGCACTAGCGGGAGCCCGCACAGATACGCAGTATTTT.

This chain links TRBV6-1 with TRBJ1-5; no clear D. Germline V lookup: CDR1 MNHNS, CDR2 SASEGT. V lost 0 bases to trimming and J lost 4 bases, with 7 bases between them. The CDR3 covers 14 residues. CDR3 sequence reads: CASSEAQANQPQHF. CDR3 coding DNA: TGTGCCAGCAGTGAAGCGCAGGCGAATCAGCCCCAGCATTTT.

V usage is TRBV20-1 and J usage is TRBJ1-4, with D maybe TRBD1 (5 bases). The CDR3 runs 14 residues. Deletions cut 3 bases from V and 1 base from J, with 9 bases between. In germline, CDR1 is DFQATT, CDR2 SNEGSKA (reference sequence). CDR3 region: CSASIGQTNEKLFF. The CDR3 coding sequence is TGCAGTGCTAGTATCGGACAAACTAATGAAAAACTGTTTTTT.

This chain connects TRBV6-6 to TRBJ1-1; TRBD1 is a possible D gene (5 bases). Trimming pared 7 bases from V and 5 bases from J, leaving 11 bases between. Per the germline V gene, CDR1 is MNHNY and CDR2 is SVGAGI (reference sequence). This CDR3 has 12 amino acids. The CDR3 reads CASIQGRTEAFF. Here the CDR3 DNA reads TGTGCCAGCATTCAGGGAAGGACTGAAGCTTTCTTT.

The chain joins TRBV27 to TRBJ1-1; 7 bases are a match to TRBD1. The ends lost 2 bases at V and 5 bases at J; junction bases unmatched: 5. Germline CDR1 reads MNHEY; CDR2 reads SMNVEV (reference sequence). This CDR3 has 14 residues. As DNA, the CDR3 is TGTGCCAGCAGTTTAACAGGGGTGCGGACTGAAGCTTTCTTT. Its translation is CASSLTGVRTEAFF.

A single count supports this clone. The chain couples TRBV7-3 to TRBJ2-5, with D possibly being TRBD2 (5 bases). V was shortened by 5 bases and J by 5 bases, with 18 bases between the two germline ends. Germline loops: CDR1 SGHTA, CDR2 FQGTGA. The CDR3 has 15 amino acids. The CDR3 here is CASSLLTAPGETQYF. The CDR3 coding sequence is TGTGCCAGCAGCCTCCTGACCGCCCCGGGGGAGACCCAGTACTTC.

The table lists this clone with a few counts. The rearrangement links TRBV6-1 to TRBJ2-1; TRBD2 aligns across 10 bases. The V gene end was trimmed by 1 base and the J gene end by 6 bases; junction bases not matched to a gene: 3. Germline V gene data show CDR1 as MNHNS and CDR2 as SASEGT. The CDR3 has 15 residues. The CDR3 nucleotides read TGTGCCAGCAGTGAAGGGGCTAGCGGGGGCAATGAGCAGTTCTTC. Its translation: CASSEGASGGNEQFF.

The chain carries TRBV6-6 and TRBJ1-5, with TRBD1 as a possible D gene (5 bases). The germline V gene has CDR1 MNHNY and CDR2 SVGAGI (reference sequence). Trimming pared 8 bases from V and 9 bases from J, leaving 11 bases between. The CDR3 totals 11 residues. The CDR3 protein is CASGLGGPQHF. The DNA of the CDR3 is TGTGCCAGCGGGTTGGGGGGGCCCCAGCATTTT.

The chain uses TRBV11-2 and TRBJ1-1; D not resolved. The CDR3 totals 13 residues. Looked up from germline, CDR1 is SGHAT and CDR2 is FQNNGV. The ends were cut back, 3 bases at V and 1 base at J, with 6 bases in the middle. Here the CDR3 reads CASSFGKNTEAFF. CDR3 bases: TGTGCCAGCAGCTTCGGGAAGAACACTGAAGCTTTCTTT.

This rearrangement joins TRBV27 to TRBJ1-1, with a weak D call TRBD1 (6 bases). Germline loops: CDR1 MNHEY, CDR2 SMNVEV (reference sequence). The CDR3 sequence is 15 residues long. V lost 5 bases and J 4 bases, leaving 17 bases between the germline ends. The CDR3, as DNA: TGTGCCAGCAGTCCGTTCGGGGGCGGGGGCACTGAAGCTTTCTTT. This sequence encodes CASSPFGGGGTEAFF.

The V and J genes are TRBV11-3 and TRBJ2-5, with 12 bases aligning to TRBD2. The CDR3 totals 18 residues. CDR1 is SGHNT and CDR2 is YENEEA in the germline V gene. V was pared by 0 bases and J by 4 bases, with 9 bases of the junction left unmatched. The CDR3 DNA is TGTGCCAGCAGCTTAGAACGGACTAGCGGGGTTGTGGGAGAGACCCAGTACTTC. Its protein product is CASSLERTSGVVGETQYF.

This clone was counted a few times. Here the CDR3 DNA reads TGTGCCAGCAGTCCTCGGACAGGGCGACCCATGAACACTGAAGCTTTCTTT. This translates into CASSPRTGRPMNTEAFF. The genes are TRBV28 and TRBJ1-1; 8 nucleotides align to TRBD1. Germline CDR1 and CDR2: MDHEN and SYDVKM. The CDR3 consists of 17 residues. J was trimmed by 0 bases and V by 5 bases; bases with no gene match: 11.

J is TRBJ2-1 and V is TRBV2, with 7 positions matching TRBD1. Germline V gives CDR1 SNHLY, CDR2 FYNNEI. This CDR3 region has 12 residues. V lost 7 bases, J lost 10 bases, and 7 bases stayed unmatched. The CDR3 DNA reads TGTGCCAGCACTACAGGGGCTGGAGAGCAGTTCTTC. This gives the protein CASTTGAGEQFF.

The J gene is TRBJ2-4, the V gene TRBV14, with TRBD2 identical over 11 bases. J gave up 6 bases and V 3 bases, and 1 base lay outside the gene matches. The CDR3 has 14 amino acids. Germline assignment: CDR1 SGHDN and CDR2 FVKESK. The CDR3 nucleotides are TGTGCCAGCAGCCATACTAGCGGGAGAAACATTCAGTACTTC. Translating it yields CASSHTSGRNIQYF. Full variable domain (rest looked up from reference TRBV14 and TRBJ2-4): EAGVTQFPSHSVIEKGQTVTLRCDPISGHDNLYWYRRVMGKEIKFLLHFVKESKQDESGMPNNRFLAERTGGTYSTLKVQPAELEDSGVYFCASSHTSGRNIQYFGAGTRLSVL.

The rearrangement uses TRBV19 and TRBJ1-6; 8 bases line up with TRBD1. V lost 5 bases and J lost 8; bases outside the gene matches: 8. The germline V gene has CDR1 LNHDA and CDR2 SQIVND (reference sequence). The CDR3 covers 15 residues. CDR3 DNA sequence: TGTGCCAGTAGTTTCGAGGACAGGGTTCATTCACCCCTCCACTTT. This codes for CASSFEDRVHSPLHF.

The DNA of the CDR3 is TGTGCCATCAGTAGTCCAGGGACAGGATACGAGCAGTACTTC. Protein sequence: CAISSPGTGYEQYF. The chain combines TRBV10-3 with TRBJ2-7; 8 bases fit TRBD1. The germline CDR1 and CDR2 sequences are ENHRY and SYGVKD. CDR3 length: 14 residues. Unmatched junction bases numbered 7, after V lost 5 bases and J lost 4 bases.

The genes are TRBV7-9 and TRBJ2-2, with 12 positions matching TRBD1. From germline, CDR1 is SEHNR and CDR2 FQNEAQ (reference sequence). V lost 0 bases, J lost 4 bases, and 6 bases stayed unmatched. This CDR3 has 18 amino acids. CDR3 protein: CASSLAPGQGAGTGELFF. The CDR3 nucleotides are TGTGCCAGCAGCTTAGCACCGGGACAGGGGGCTGGCACCGGGGAGCTGTTTTTT.

This chain joins TRBV9 and TRBJ2-1; 10 bases map to TRBD2. Germline-derived CDR1 and CDR2 are SGDLS and YYNGEE. CDR3 size: 16 residues. The trim removed 4 bases at V and 1 base at J, leaving 5 bases unmatched. The chain's CDR3 is CASSPQTSGSYNEQFF. The CDR3 DNA reads TGTGCCAGCAGCCCCCAGACTAGCGGGTCCTACAATGAGCAGTTCTTC.